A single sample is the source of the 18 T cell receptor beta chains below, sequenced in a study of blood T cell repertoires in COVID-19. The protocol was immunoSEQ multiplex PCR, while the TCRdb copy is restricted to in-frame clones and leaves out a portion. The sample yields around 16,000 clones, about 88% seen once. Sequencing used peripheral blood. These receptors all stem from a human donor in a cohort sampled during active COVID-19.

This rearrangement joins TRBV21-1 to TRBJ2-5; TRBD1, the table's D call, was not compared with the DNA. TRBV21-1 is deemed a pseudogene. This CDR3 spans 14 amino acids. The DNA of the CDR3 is TGTGCCAGCAGCAAAAAGACAGATCAAGAGACCCAGTACTTC. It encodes CASSKKTDQETQYF.

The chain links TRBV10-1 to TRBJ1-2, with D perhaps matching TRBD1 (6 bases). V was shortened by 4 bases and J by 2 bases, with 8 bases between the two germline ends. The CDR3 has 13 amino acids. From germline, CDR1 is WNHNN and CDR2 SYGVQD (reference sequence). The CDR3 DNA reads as TGCGCCAGCAGTGTCGGGACAAACTATGGCTACACCTTC. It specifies CASSVGTNYGYTF.

CDR3 coding DNA: TGCGCCAGCGGAGGGCTGACCAATGAAAAACTGTTTTTT. It translates to CASGGLTNEKLFF. The chain has TRBV4-3 and TRBJ1-4; D unresolved. CDR1 is LGHNA, CDR2 YSLEER, per germline. The CDR3 loop spans 13 amino acids. V shed 8 bases and J shed 5 bases, with 12 bases lying between them.

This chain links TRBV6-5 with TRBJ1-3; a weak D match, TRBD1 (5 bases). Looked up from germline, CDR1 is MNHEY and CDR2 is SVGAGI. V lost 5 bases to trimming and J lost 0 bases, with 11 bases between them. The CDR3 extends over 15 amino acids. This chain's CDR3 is CASSRDLSSGNTIYF. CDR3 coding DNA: TGTGCCAGCAGTAGGGACTTGAGCTCTGGAAACACCATATATTTT.

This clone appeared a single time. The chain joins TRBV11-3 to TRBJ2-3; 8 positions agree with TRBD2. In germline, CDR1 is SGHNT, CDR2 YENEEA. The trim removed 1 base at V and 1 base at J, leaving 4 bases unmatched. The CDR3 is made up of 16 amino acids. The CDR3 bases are TGTGCCAGCAGCTTAGGGAGCGGGGGTCGCACAGATACGCAGTATTTT. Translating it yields CASSLGSGGRTDTQYF.

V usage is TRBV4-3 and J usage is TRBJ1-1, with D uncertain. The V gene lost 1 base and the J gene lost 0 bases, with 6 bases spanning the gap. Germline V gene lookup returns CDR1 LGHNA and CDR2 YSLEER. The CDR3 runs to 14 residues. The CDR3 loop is CASSQGQVNTEAFF. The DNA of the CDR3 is TGCGCCAGCAGCCAAGGGCAGGTGAACACTGAAGCTTTCTTT.

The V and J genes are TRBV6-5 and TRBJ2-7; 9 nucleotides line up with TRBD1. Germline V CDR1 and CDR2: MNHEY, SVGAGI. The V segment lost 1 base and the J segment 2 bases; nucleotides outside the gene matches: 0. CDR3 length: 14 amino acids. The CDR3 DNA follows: TGTGCCAGCAGTTACTGGACAGGGGCCTACGAGCAGTACTTC. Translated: CASSYWTGAYEQYF.

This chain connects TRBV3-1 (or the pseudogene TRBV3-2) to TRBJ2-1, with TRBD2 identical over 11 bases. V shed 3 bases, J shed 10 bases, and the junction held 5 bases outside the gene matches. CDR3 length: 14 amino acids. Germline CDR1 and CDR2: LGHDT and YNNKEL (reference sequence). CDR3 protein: CASSQIAGGGEQFF. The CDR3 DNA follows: TGTGCCAGCAGCCAGATAGCGGGGGGGGGAGAGCAGTTCTTC.

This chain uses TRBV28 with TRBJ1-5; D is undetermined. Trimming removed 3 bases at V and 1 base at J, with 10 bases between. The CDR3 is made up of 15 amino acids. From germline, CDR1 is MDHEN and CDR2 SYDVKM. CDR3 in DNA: TGTGCCAGCAGTTTTCCGGGTTTGAGCAATCAGCCCCAGCATTTT. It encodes CASSFPGLSNQPQHF.

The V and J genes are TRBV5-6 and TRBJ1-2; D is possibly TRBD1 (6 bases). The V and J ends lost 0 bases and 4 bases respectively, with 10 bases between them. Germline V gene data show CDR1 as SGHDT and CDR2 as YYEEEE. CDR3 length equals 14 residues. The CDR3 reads CASSLDQGFYGYTF. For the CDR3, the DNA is TGTGCCAGCAGCTTGGATCAGGGGTTCTATGGCTACACCTTC.

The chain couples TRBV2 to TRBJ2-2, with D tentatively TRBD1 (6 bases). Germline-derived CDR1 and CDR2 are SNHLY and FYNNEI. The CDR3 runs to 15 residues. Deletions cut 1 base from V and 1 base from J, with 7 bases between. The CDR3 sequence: CASSEDRVNTGELFF. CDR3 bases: TGTGCCAGCAGTGAAGACAGGGTGAACACCGGGGAGCTGTTTTTT.

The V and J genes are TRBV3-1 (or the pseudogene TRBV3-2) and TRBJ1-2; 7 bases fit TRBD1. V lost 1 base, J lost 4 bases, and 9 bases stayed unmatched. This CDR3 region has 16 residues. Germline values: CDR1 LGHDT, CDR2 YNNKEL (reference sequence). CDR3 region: CASSQAANRGPYGYTF. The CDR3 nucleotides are TGTGCCAGCAGCCAAGCGGCGAACAGGGGCCCCTATGGCTACACCTTC.

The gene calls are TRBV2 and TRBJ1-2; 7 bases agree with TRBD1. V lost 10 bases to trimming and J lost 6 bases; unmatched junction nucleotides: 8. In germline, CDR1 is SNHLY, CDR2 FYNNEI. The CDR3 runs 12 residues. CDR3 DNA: TGTGCCACCTCGATAACAGGGGATGGCTACACCTTC. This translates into CATSITGDGYTF.

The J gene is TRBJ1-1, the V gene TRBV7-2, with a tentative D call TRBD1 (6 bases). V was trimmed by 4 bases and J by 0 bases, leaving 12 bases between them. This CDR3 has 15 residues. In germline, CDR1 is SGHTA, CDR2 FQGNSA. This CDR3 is CASSSTGTLNTEAFF. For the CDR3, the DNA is TGTGCCAGCAGCTCCACAGGGACCCTGAACACTGAAGCTTTCTTT.

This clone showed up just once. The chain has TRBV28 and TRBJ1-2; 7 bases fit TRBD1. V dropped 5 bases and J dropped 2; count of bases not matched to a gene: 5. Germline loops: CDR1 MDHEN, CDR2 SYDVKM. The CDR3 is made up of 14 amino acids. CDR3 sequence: CASSNTGANYGYTF. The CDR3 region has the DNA TGTGCCAGCAGTAATACAGGGGCGAACTATGGCTACACCTTC.

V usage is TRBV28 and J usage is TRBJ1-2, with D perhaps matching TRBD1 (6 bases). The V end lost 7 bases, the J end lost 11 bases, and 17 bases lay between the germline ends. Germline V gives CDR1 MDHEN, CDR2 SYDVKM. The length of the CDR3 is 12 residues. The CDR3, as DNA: TGTGCCAGCACCCCGAGGGTCAGGGGTTACACCTTC. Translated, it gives CASTPRVRGYTF.

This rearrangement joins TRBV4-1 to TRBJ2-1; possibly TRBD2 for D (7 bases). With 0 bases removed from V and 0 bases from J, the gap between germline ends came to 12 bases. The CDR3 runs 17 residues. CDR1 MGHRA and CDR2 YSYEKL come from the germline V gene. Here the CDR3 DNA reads TGCGCCAGCAGCCAAGATCGGGGGGCCAGCTCCTACAATGAGCAGTTCTTC. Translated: CASSQDRGASSYNEQFF.

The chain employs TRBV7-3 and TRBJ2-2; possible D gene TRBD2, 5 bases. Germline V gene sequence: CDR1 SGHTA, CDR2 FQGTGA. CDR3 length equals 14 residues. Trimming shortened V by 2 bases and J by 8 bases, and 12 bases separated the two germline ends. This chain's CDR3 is CASSLGRGGGELFF. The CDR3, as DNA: TGTGCCAGCAGCTTAGGCCGTGGAGGAGGGGAGCTGTTTTTT.